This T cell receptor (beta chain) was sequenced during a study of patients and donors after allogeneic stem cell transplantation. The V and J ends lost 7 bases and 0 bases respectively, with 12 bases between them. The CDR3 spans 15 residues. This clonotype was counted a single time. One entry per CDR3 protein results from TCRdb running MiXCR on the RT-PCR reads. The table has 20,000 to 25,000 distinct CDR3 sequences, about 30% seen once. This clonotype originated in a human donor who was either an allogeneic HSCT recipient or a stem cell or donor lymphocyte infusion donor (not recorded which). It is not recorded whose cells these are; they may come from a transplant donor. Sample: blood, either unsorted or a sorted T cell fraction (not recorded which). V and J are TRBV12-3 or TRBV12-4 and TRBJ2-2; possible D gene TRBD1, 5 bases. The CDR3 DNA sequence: TGTGCCAGCACCCGGCCAGGGACGAACACCGGGGAGCTGTTTTTT. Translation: CASTRPGTNTGELFF.